This TCR beta chain came from a study of cytomegalovirus exposure and HLA in healthy donors. Trimming removed 6 bases from V and 5 bases from J; junction bases left unmatched: 7. CDR1 is KGHSH, CDR2 LQKENI, per germline. CDR3 length: 14 amino acids. Researchers ran the PCR with 60 Vbeta and 13 Jbeta primers. Assay used: immunoSEQ multiplex PCR; TCRdb lists only in-frame clones, some missing. This sample has about 180,000 clones, with over 75% found just once. Material: PBMCs. This chain uses TRBV18 with TRBJ2-1, with 7 bases fitting TRBD1. This receptor was identified in a man aged 40-50 years in good health and CMV-seropositive. The CDR3 sequence: CASSPDRADNEQFF. The CDR3 DNA reads TGTGCCAGCTCTCCTGACAGGGCCGACAATGAGCAGTTCTTC. The whole variable domain, remainder taken from reference TRBV18 and TRBJ2-1, is NAGVMQNPRHLVRRRGQEARLRCSPMKGHSHVYWYRQLPEEGLKFMVYLQKENIIDESGMPKERFSAEFPKEGPSILRIQQVVRGDSAAYFCASSPDRADNEQFFGPGTRLTVL.